This T cell receptor (beta chain) was captured by sequencing in a study of response to subunit inactivated influenza vaccine. This clonotype was found a few times. Using its own MiXCR run on the RT-PCR reads, TCRdb lists one record per CDR3 protein. Of approximately 500,000 distinct CDR3 sequences listed, under 15% are singletons. Per germline, CDR1 SGHVS and CDR2 FNYEAQ. CDR3 length equals 16 residues. Trimming removed 4 bases at V and 2 bases at J, with 12 bases between. The sample here was PBMCs from blood, taken roughly 45 days after vaccination. The TCR comes from a man aged 45-65 years who received an inactivated influenza vaccine. The chain joins TRBV7-6 to TRBJ2-6; D gene uncertain. The CDR3, as DNA: TGTGCCAGCAGCTCCCAGATCCTGGCTGGGGCCAACGTCCTGACTTTC. Its translation is CASSSQILAGANVLTF. Combining the CDR3 with reference TRBV7-6 and TRBJ2-6 gives the whole variable domain GAGVSQSPRYKVTKRGQDVALRCDPISGHVSLYWYRQALGQGPEFLTYFNYEAQQDKSGLPNDRFSAERPEGSISTLTIQRTEQRDSAMYRCASSSQILAGANVLTFGAGSRLTVL.